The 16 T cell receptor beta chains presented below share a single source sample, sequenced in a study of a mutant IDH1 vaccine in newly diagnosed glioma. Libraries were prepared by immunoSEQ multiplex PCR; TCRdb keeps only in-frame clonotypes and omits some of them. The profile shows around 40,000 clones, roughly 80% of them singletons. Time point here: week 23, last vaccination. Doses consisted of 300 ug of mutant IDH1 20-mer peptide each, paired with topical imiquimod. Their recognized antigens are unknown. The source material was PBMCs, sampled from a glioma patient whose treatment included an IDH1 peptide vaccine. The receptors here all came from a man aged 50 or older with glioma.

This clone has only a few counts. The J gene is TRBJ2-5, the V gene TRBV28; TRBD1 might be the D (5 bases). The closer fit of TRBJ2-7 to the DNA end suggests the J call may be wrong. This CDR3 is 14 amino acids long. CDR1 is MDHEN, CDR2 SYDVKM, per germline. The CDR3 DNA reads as TGTGCCAGCAGTTTCAGCGCAGGGACCTACGAGCAGTACTTC. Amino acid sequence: CASSFSAGTYEQYF.

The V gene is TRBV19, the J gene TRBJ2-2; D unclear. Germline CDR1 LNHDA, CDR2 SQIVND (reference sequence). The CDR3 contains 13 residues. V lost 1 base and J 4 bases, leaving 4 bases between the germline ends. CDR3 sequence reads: CASSIGTTGELFF. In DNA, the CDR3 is TGTGCCAGTAGTATAGGGACCACCGGGGAGCTGTTTTTT.

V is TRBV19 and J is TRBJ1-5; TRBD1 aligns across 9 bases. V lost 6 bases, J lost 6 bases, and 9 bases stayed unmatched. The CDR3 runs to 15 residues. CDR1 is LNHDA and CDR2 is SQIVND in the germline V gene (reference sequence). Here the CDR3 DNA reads TGTGCCAGTAGGACGACAGGGGGAGTCGGTCAGCCCCAGCATTTT. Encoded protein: CASRTTGGVGQPQHF.

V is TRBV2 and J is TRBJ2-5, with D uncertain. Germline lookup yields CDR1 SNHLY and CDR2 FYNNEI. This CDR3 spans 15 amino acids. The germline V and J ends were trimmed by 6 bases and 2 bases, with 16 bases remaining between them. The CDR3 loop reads CASRPNGHGQETQYF. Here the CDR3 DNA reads TGTGCCAGCAGACCGAACGGTCACGGACAAGAGACCCAGTACTTC.

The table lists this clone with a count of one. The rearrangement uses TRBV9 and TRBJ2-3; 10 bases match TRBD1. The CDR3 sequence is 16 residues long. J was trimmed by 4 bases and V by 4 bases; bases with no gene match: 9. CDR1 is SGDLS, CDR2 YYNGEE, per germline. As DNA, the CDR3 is TGTGCCAGCAGCATGATGGACAGGGGGGTCTCAGATACGCAGTATTTT. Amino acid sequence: CASSMMDRGVSDTQYF.

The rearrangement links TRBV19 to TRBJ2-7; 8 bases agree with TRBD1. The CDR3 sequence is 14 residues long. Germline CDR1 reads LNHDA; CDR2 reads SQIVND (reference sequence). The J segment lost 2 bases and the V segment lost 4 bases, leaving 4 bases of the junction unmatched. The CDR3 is CASSNRDRTYEQYF. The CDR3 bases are TGTGCCAGTAGTAACCGGGACAGGACCTACGAGCAGTACTTC.

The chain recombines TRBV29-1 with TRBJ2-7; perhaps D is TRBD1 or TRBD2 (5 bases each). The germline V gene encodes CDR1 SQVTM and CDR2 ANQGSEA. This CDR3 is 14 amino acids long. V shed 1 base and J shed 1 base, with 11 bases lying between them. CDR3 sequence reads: CSVEVGEKSYEQYF. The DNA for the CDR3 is TGCAGCGTTGAAGTGGGGGAGAAGTCCTACGAGCAGTACTTC.

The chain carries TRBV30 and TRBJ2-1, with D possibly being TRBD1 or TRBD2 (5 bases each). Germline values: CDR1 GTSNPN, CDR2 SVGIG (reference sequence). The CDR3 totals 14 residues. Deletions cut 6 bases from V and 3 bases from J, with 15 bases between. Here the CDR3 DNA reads TGTGCCTGCGGGGCCCACGGTTTCTACAATGAGCAGTTCTTC. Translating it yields CACGAHGFYNEQFF.

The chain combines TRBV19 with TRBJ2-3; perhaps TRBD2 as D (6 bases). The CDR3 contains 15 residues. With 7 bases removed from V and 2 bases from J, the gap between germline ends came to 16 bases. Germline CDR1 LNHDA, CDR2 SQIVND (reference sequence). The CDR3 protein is CASTQGGAPTDTQYF. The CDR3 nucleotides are TGTGCCAGTACCCAAGGAGGGGCACCCACAGATACGCAGTATTTT.

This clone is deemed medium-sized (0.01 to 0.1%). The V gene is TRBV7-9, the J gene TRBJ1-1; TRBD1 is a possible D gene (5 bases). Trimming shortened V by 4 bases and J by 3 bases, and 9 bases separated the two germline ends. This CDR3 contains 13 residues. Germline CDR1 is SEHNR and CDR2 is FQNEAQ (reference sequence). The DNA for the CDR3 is TGTGCCAGCAGCTGGGAGGGGCACACTGAAGCTTTCTTT. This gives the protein CASSWEGHTEAFF. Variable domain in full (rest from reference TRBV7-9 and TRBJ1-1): DTGVSQNPRHKITKRGQNVTFRCDPISEHNRLYWYRQTLGQGPEFLTYFQNEAQLEKSRLLSDRFSAERPKGSFSTLEIQRTEQGDSAMYLCASSWEGHTEAFFGQGTRLTVV.

In DNA form, the CDR3 reads TGTGCCAGCAGGGATTTAATGAACACTGAAGCTTTCTTT. It codes for CASRDLMNTEAFF. V gene TRBV7-6 combines with J gene TRBJ1-1; D gene uncertain. The CDR3 totals 13 residues. The germline V gene has CDR1 SGHVS and CDR2 FNYEAQ. V was pared by 6 bases and J by 0 bases, with 8 bases between.

The CDR3 nucleotides are TGTGCCAGCAGCTTACCGGGACAGACTGAAAAACTGTTTTTT. Translating gives CASSLPGQTEKLFF. The chain is built from TRBV5-6 and TRBJ1-4; 7 bases fit TRBD1. The CDR3 is 14 residues long. Per germline, CDR1 SGHDT and CDR2 YYEEEE. J gave up 7 bases and V 2 bases, and 5 bases lay outside the gene matches.

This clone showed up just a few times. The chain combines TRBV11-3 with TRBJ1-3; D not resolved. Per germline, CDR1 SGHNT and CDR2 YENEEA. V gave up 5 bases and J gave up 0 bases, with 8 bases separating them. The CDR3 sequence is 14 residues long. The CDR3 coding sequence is TGTGCCAGCAGCAAGGAGAGCTCTGGAAACACCATATATTTT. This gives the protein CASSKESSGNTIYF.

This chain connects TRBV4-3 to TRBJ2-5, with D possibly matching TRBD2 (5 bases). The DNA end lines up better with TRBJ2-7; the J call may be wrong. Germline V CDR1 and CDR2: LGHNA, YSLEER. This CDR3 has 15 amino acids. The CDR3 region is CASSQGTAVTYEQYF. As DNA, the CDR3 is TGCGCCAGCAGCCAAGGTACAGCGGTGACCTACGAGCAGTACTTC.

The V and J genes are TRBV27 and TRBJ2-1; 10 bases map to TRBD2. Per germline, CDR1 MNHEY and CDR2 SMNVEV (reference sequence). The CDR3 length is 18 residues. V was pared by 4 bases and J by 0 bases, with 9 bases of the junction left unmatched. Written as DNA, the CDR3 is TGTGCCAGCAGTTCCTTAGCGGGGGGCTTTAGCTCCTACAATGAGCAGTTCTTC. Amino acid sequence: CASSSLAGGFSSYNEQFF.

CDR3 in DNA: TGTGCCAGCAGCGTAGGGGTGGGGGACGAGCAGTACTTC. Its protein is CASSVGVGDEQYF. V and J are TRBV9 and TRBJ2-7; either TRBD1 or TRBD2 may fit D (5 bases each). This CDR3 contains 13 residues. Germline CDR1 SGDLS, CDR2 YYNGEE. Trimming pared 0 bases from V and 5 bases from J, leaving 9 bases between. Together with reference TRBV9 and TRBJ2-7, the CDR3 gives the full variable domain: DSGVTQTPKHLITATGQRVTLRCSPRSGDLSVYWYQQSLDQGLQFLIQYYNGEERAKGNILERFSAQQFPDLHSELNLSSLELGDSALYFCASSVGVGDEQYFGPGTRLTVT.